A single sample gave rise to the 30 T cell receptor beta chains below, sequenced in a study of blood T cells in healthy people across ages. Combining a sample-barcoded 5' primer with a J-beta primer mix, a second PCR ran for about 7 to 11 cycles. TCRdb itself ran the 5' RACE reads through MiXCR, one entry per CDR3 protein. This sample has 650,000 to 900,000 distinct CDR3 sequences, with around two thirds found just once. The sample was blood. The receptor source for this set is a man under 40 in good health.

The chain couples TRBV20-1 to TRBJ2-1; 10 bases match TRBD1. Germline CDR1 and CDR2: DFQATT and SNEGSKA (reference sequence). There are 15 residues in the CDR3. The V segment lost 1 base and the J segment 7 bases; nucleotides outside the gene matches: 7. CDR3 sequence reads: CSARAGTGAPNEQFF. The CDR3 bases are TGCAGTGCTAGAGCCGGGACAGGGGCCCCAAATGAGCAGTTCTTC.

The gene calls are TRBV24-1 and TRBJ2-1; D is unclear. Deletions cut 0 bases from V and 0 bases from J, with 5 bases between. CDR3 length: 15 residues. Germline CDR1 is KGHDR and CDR2 is SFDVKD. As DNA, the CDR3 is TGTGCCACCAGTGATTTGTATAACTCCTACAATGAGCAGTTCTTC. It is translated as CATSDLYNSYNEQFF.

The V and J genes are TRBV25-1 and TRBJ2-4, with D hard to call. The J call is uncertain, as TRBJ2-5 better fits the DNA end. In germline, CDR1 is MGHDK, CDR2 SYGVNS. The CDR3 contains 13 residues. CDR3 in DNA: TGTGCCAGCAGCAAGATCCAGCAAGAGACCCAGTACTTC. Its protein product is CASSKIQQETQYF.

V and J are TRBV20-1 and TRBJ1-6; TRBD1 matches 8 bases. The CDR3 consists of 13 residues. Per the germline V gene, CDR1 is DFQATT and CDR2 is SNEGSKA (reference sequence). Germline trimming cut 6 bases from V and 10 bases from J; bases unmatched to any gene: 8. In nucleotides, the CDR3 is TGCAGTGCAAGCCGGGCAGGGGGCTCACCCCTCCACTTT. Translated: CSASRAGGSPLHF.

The genes are TRBV10-3 and TRBJ1-5; TRBD1 aligns across 8 bases. There are 17 residues in the CDR3. Trimming removed 3 bases from V and 6 bases from J; junction bases left unmatched: 13. Germline CDR1 and CDR2: ENHRY and SYGVKD. The CDR3 DNA is TGTGCCATCAGTGATTATTGGGGGACAGGAGAAGGTCAGCCCCAGCATTTT. Protein sequence: CAISDYWGTGEGQPQHF.

This clonotype was detected only once. The chain couples TRBV4-3 to TRBJ1-2; no clear D. From germline, CDR1 is LGHNA and CDR2 YSLEER. This CDR3 has 14 residues. The V end was cut by 3 bases, the J end by 7 bases, with 15 bases between. CDR3 in amino acids: CASSHFARSGGYTF. The DNA for the CDR3 is TGCGCCAGCAGCCATTTCGCCAGGAGCGGTGGCTACACCTTC.

The chain is built from TRBV5-1 and TRBJ1-6, with D unresolved. Trimming took off 4 bases at V and 5 bases at J, with 13 bases between the two ends. CDR1 is SGHRS, CDR2 YFSETQ, per germline. CDR3 size: 15 residues. The CDR3 region has the DNA TGCGCCAGCAGCCCCCGAGGAGGCAATAATTCACCCCTCCACTTT. It translates to CASSPRGGNNSPLHF.

J is TRBJ2-5 and V is TRBV29-1; 7 bases are a match to TRBD1. The J call is in doubt because the DNA end fits TRBJ2-7 better. Germline V lookup: CDR1 SQVTM, CDR2 ANQGSEA. The CDR3 is 13 amino acids. In nucleotides, the CDR3 is TGCAGCGCGAGACAGGGCTTCGCCTACGAGCAGTACTTC. Translated, it gives CSARQGFAYEQYF.

In this sample, this clonotype turned up many times. The V gene is TRBV27, the J gene TRBJ2-1, with 11 bases lining up with TRBD1. This CDR3 has 14 residues. Germline V CDR1 and CDR2: MNHEY, SMNVEV (reference sequence). Germline trimming cut 5 bases from V and 10 bases from J; bases unmatched to any gene: 7. CDR3 DNA sequence: TGTGCCAGCAGTCTCGGACAGGGGGCAGGGGAGCAGTTCTTC. Its protein product is CASSLGQGAGEQFF.

By share of the sample, this clonotype is medium-sized (0.01 to 0.1%). This chain uses TRBV29-1 with TRBJ2-5, with D uncertain. CDR3 length: 12 amino acids. CDR1 and CDR2 from the germline V gene are SQVTM and ANQGSEA. Trimming left V 8 bases short and J 5 bases short, with 15 bases between. DNA for the CDR3: TGCAGCTCGAAGGTACTTCAGGAGACCCAGTACTTC. Translation: CSSKVLQETQYF.

This clonotype was seen a single time. The V and J genes are TRBV5-6 and TRBJ2-1; 8 positions match TRBD1. V trimming: 2 bases; J trimming: 7 bases; junction bases outside the gene matches: 11. The length of the CDR3 is 16 residues. Germline values: CDR1 SGHDT, CDR2 YYEEEE. The CDR3 loop is CASSFIRGPSGNEQFF. In DNA form, the CDR3 reads TGTGCCAGCAGCTTTATCAGGGGGCCATCGGGGAATGAGCAGTTCTTC.

In this sample, this clonotype turned up a few times. The gene calls are TRBV7-2 and TRBJ1-2; D ambiguous. Trimming cost V 5 bases and J 8 bases, with 21 bases left between them. The CDR3 runs to 15 residues. The germline CDR1 and CDR2 sequences are SGHTA and FQGNSA. The CDR3 region has the DNA TGTGCCAGCAGCCCCAGCACAAGCCCCCGGGAAGGCTACACCTTC. This encodes CASSPSTSPREGYTF.

The genes are TRBV7-8 and TRBJ1-2, with a possible D match to TRBD1 (5 bases). Germline values: CDR1 SGHVS, CDR2 FQNEAQ. The CDR3 runs 15 residues. V was pared by 4 bases and J by 4 bases, with 16 bases between. The CDR3 DNA reads as TGTGCCAGCAGCTCCTCCGGGGGAACCATCTATGGCTACACCTTC. It encodes CASSSSGGTIYGYTF.

J is TRBJ2-5 and V is TRBV7-6; D is possibly TRBD2 (5 bases). Germline CDR1 SGHVS, CDR2 FNYEAQ. V shed 1 base and J shed 3 bases, with 9 bases lying between them. This CDR3 region has 14 residues. CDR3 bases: TGTGCCAGCAGCTTAGGGTACGGGGAAGAGACCCAGTACTTC. It codes for CASSLGYGEETQYF.

The chain couples TRBV20-1 to TRBJ2-3; 9 bases are shared with TRBD2. V lost 1 base and J lost 5; bases outside the gene matches: 7. Germline CDR1 is DFQATT and CDR2 is SNEGSKA (reference sequence). The CDR3 covers 15 residues. The CDR3 here is CSARATAGGQDTQYF. CDR3 DNA: TGCAGTGCTAGAGCAACAGCGGGGGGACAAGATACGCAGTATTTT.

This clonotype was seen more than once but under ten times. The chain recombines TRBV29-1 with TRBJ2-7, with TRBD1 as a possible D gene (6 bases). The assigned J gene may be wrong: the sequence end matches TRBJ2-5 better. CDR1 and CDR2 from the germline V gene are SQVTM and ANQGSEA. The CDR3 is 12 amino acids. This CDR3 reads CSVWGRTETQYF. The CDR3 nucleotides read TGCAGCGTTTGGGGGCGCACGGAGACCCAGTACTTC.

The V and J genes are TRBV15 and TRBJ1-2, with TRBD1 identical over 7 bases. Germline V lookup: CDR1 LNHNV, CDR2 YYDKDF (reference sequence). The junction had 12 bases not matched to a gene; V was cut back by 9 bases and J by 2 bases. This CDR3 has 15 residues. CDR3 loop: CATEPEAGGNYGYTF. DNA of the CDR3: TGTGCCACGGAACCGGAGGCAGGGGGGAACTATGGCTACACCTTC.

This chain uses TRBV9 with TRBJ2-1, with D hard to call. The end of the DNA is better explained by TRBJ2-7, so the J call may be wrong. Germline assignment: CDR1 SGDLS and CDR2 YYNGEE. The CDR3 is 12 amino acids. This CDR3 is CASSDHYNEQYF. DNA for the CDR3: TGTGCCAGCAGCGACCACTACAATGAGCAGTACTTC.

Notes on this clonotype: Sequence at one end of the junction differs from germline and may be a read error. The rearrangement links TRBV9 to TRBJ2-7, with 7 positions matching TRBD2. The CDR3 has 15 residues. Germline CDR1 and CDR2: SGDLS and YYNGEE. Here the CDR3 DNA reads TGTGTCAGCAGCGTAGGACTAGGGTTTAGCTACGAGCAGTACTTC. Translated: CVSSVGLGFSYEQYF.

The rearrangement joins TRBV12-3 or TRBV12-4 to TRBJ2-1; possible D gene TRBD1, 5 bases. Between the trimmed V and J ends, which lost 6 bases and 0 bases, there was a span of 12 bases. The CDR3 sequence is 15 residues long. The CDR3 nucleotides are TGTGCCAGCAGACCAGACAGTCTCTCCTACAATGAGCAGTTCTTC. Residues: CASRPDSLSYNEQFF.

In its sample, this clonotype was seen a few times. The rearrangement uses TRBV20-1 and TRBJ2-1; unclear D gene. The CDR3 covers 13 residues. Trimming removed 2 bases from V and 4 bases from J, with 9 bases in between. The germline CDR1 and CDR2 sequences are DFQATT and SNEGSKA (reference sequence). In DNA, the CDR3 is TGCAGTGCTAGATACTCGACTTACAATGAGCAGTTCTTC. Translation gives CSARYSTYNEQFF.

This clonotype showed up many times. CDR3: CSASLARGQGPFQYF. Here the CDR3 DNA reads TGCAGTGCTAGCCTCGCCAGGGGGCAAGGCCCCTTCCAGTACTTC. The V gene is TRBV20-1, the J gene TRBJ2-4, with TRBD1 matching 8 bases. The CDR3 consists of 15 residues. Per germline, CDR1 DFQATT and CDR2 SNEGSKA (reference sequence). V was pared by 3 bases and J by 13 bases, with 17 bases of the junction left unmatched.

Details on this clonotype: A junction boundary mismatches the germline segment, possibly from a read error. The V call is TRBV20-1, the J call TRBJ2-1; D may match TRBD1 or TRBD2 (6 bases each). This CDR3 contains 15 residues. The germline CDR1 and CDR2 sequences are DFQATT and SNEGSKA (reference sequence). CDR3 sequence reads: CSARGRGPTYNEQLF. Here the CDR3 DNA reads TGCAGTGCTAGAGGACGGGGGCCAACCTACAATGAGCAGTTATTC.

This clonotype was detected only a few times. This sequence joins TRBV14 and TRBJ2-6, with D unresolved. V dropped 0 bases and J dropped 4 bases, with 10 bases sitting between them. The CDR3 is 16 residues long. CDR1 is SGHDN and CDR2 is FVKESK in the germline V gene. DNA for the CDR3: TGTGCCAGCAGCCAAGAAGATTTCCCAGGGGCCAACGTCCTGACTTTC. This encodes CASSQEDFPGANVLTF.

This chain uses TRBV28 with TRBJ2-4, with TRBD1 matching over 9 bases. Germline CDR1 MDHEN, CDR2 SYDVKM. The CDR3 consists of 14 residues. The J segment lost 13 bases and the V segment lost 4 bases, leaving 11 bases of the junction unmatched. CDR3 sequence: CASSSPGTGNEQYF. In DNA form, the CDR3 reads TGTGCCAGCAGTTCCCCCGGGACAGGGAATGAGCAGTACTTC.

This chain uses TRBV7-3 with TRBJ2-5; TRBD1 is a possible D gene (6 bases). With 2 bases removed from V and 1 base from J, the gap between germline ends came to 14 bases. The germline gives CDR1 SGHTA, CDR2 FQGTGA. This CDR3 is 16 amino acids long. This CDR3 is CASSLLGQPFQETQYF. The CDR3 coding sequence is TGTGCCAGCAGCTTACTCGGACAGCCCTTCCAAGAGACCCAGTACTTC.

This clonotype was seen repeatedly, ten times or more. The chain is built from TRBV9 and TRBJ2-3; TRBD1 aligns across 8 bases. Trimming removed 4 bases from V and 6 bases from J; junction bases left unmatched: 7. The germline V gene has CDR1 SGDLS and CDR2 YYNGEE. There are 14 residues in the CDR3. The CDR3 loop is CASSFQGAFDTQYF. DNA of the CDR3: TGTGCCAGCAGCTTCCAGGGGGCATTCGATACGCAGTATTTT. The full variable domain, rest sourced from reference TRBV9 and TRBJ2-3, is DSGVTQTPKHLITATGQRVTLRCSPRSGDLSVYWYQQSLDQGLQFLIQYYNGEERAKGNILERFSAQQFPDLHSELNLSSLELGDSALYFCASSFQGAFDTQYFGPGTRLTVL.

The chain combines TRBV29-1 with TRBJ1-4; D is undetermined. The CDR3 runs 14 residues. V was shortened by 4 bases and J by 0 bases, with 9 bases between the two germline ends. Germline-derived CDR1 and CDR2 are SQVTM and ANQGSEA. CDR3 in amino acids: CSVVTGTTNEKLFF. The CDR3 bases are TGCAGCGTTGTCACCGGGACAACTAATGAAAAACTGTTTTTT.

The V and J genes are TRBV5-1 and TRBJ2-1, with D possibly being TRBD2 (5 bases). The CDR3 consists of 13 residues. Per the germline V gene, CDR1 is SGHRS and CDR2 is YFSETQ. V lost 2 bases, J lost 5 bases, and 8 bases lay in between. CDR3 bases: TGCGCCAGCAGCTTTCTCGGGGACAATGAGCAGTTCTTC. It translates to CASSFLGDNEQFF. The full variable domain, with the rest looked up from reference TRBV5-1 and TRBJ2-1, is KAGVTQTPRYLIKTRGQQVTLSCSPISGHRSVSWYQQTPGQGLQFLFEYFSETQRNKGNFPGRFSGRQFSNSRSEMNVSTLELGDSALYLCASSFLGDNEQFFGPGTRLTVL.

The chain couples TRBV30 to TRBJ2-7; no definite D call. The CDR3 length is 13 residues. Deletions cut 2 bases from V and 6 bases from J, with 14 bases between. Germline V lookup: CDR1 GTSNPN, CDR2 SVGIG (reference sequence). This chain's CDR3 is CAWSPTLSGEQYF. The CDR3 DNA reads TGTGCCTGGAGTCCTACTTTGTCTGGCGAGCAGTACTTC.